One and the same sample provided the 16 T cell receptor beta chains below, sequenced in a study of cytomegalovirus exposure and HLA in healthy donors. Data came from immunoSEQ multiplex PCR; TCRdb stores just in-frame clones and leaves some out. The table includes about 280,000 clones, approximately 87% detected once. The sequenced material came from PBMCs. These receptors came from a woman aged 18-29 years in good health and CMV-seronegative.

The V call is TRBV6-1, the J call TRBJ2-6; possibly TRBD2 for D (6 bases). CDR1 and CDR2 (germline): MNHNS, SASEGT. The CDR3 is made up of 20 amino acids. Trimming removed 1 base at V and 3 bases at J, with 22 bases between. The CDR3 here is CASSEEPWGVRGGGANVLTF. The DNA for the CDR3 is TGTGCCAGCAGTGAAGAGCCTTGGGGTGTACGGGGAGGTGGGGCCAACGTCCTGACTTTC.

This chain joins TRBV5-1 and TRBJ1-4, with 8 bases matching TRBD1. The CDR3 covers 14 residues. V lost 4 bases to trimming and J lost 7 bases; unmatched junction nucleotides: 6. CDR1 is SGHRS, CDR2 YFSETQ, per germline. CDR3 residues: CASSVGTGSEKLFF. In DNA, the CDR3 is TGCGCCAGCAGCGTCGGGACAGGTTCTGAAAAACTGTTTTTT.

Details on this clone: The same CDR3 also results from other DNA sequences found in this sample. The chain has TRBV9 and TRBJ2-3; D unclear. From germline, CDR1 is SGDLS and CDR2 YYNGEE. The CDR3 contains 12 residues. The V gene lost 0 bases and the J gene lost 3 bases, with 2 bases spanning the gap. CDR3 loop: CASSVATDTQYF. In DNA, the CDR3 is TGTGCCAGCAGCGTAGCGACAGATACGCAGTATTTT.

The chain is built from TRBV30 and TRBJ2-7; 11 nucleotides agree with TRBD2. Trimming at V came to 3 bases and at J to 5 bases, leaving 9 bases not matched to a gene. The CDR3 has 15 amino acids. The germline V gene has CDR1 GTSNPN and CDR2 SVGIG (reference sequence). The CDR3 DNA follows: TGTGCCTGGAGAGAACTAGCGGGAGTCCCCCACGAGCAGTACTTC. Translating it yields CAWRELAGVPHEQYF.

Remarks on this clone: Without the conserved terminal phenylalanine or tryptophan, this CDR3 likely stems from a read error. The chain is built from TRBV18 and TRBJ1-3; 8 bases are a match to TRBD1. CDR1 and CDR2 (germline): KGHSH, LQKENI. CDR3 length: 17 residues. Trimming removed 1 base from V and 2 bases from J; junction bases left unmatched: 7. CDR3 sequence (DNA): TGTGCCAGCTCACCACTCGGTGGACAGGGCCCTGGAAACACCATATATCTT. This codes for CASSPLGGQGPGNTIYL.

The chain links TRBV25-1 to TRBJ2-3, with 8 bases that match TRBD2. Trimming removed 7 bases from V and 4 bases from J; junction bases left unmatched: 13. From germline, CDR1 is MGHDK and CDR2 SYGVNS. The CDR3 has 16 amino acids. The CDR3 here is CASTLGRSGSSDTQYF. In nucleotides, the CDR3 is TGTGCCAGCACCCTAGGCCGGAGCGGGAGTTCAGATACGCAGTATTTT. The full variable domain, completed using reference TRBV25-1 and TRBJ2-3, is EADIYQTPRYLVIGTGKKITLECSQTMGHDKMYWYQQDPGMELHLIHYSYGVNSTEKGDLSSESTVSRIRTEHFPLTLESARPSHTSQYLCASTLGRSGSSDTQYFGPGTRLTVL.

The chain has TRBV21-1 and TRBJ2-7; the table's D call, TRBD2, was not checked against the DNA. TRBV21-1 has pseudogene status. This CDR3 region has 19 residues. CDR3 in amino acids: CASSKEEYDWEGINYEQYF. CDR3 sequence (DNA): TGTGCCAGCAGCAAAGAGGAGTACGACTGGGAGGGAATAAACTACGAGCAGTACTTC.

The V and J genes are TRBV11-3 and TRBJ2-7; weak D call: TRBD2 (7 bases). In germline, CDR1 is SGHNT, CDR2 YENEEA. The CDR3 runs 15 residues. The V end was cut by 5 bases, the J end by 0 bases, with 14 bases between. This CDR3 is CASSHRGGVSYEQYF. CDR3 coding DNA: TGTGCCAGCAGCCATCGAGGGGGGGTCTCCTACGAGCAGTACTTC.

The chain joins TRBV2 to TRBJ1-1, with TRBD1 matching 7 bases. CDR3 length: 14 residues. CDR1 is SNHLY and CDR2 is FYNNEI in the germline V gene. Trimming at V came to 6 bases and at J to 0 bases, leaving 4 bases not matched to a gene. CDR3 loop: CASRGQLMNTEAFF. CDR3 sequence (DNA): TGTGCCAGCAGGGGACAGCTTATGAACACTGAAGCTTTCTTT.

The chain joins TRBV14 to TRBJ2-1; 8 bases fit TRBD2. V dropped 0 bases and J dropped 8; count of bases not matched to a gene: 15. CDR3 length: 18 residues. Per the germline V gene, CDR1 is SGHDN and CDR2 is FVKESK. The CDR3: CASSQDSLGSGSHDEQFF. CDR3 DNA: TGTGCCAGCAGCCAAGACTCCCTGGGGAGCGGGAGTCATGATGAGCAGTTCTTC. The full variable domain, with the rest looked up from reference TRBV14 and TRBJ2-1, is EAGVTQFPSHSVIEKGQTVTLRCDPISGHDNLYWYRRVMGKEIKFLLHFVKESKQDESGMPNNRFLAERTGGTYSTLKVQPAELEDSGVYFCASSQDSLGSGSHDEQFFGPGTRLTVL.

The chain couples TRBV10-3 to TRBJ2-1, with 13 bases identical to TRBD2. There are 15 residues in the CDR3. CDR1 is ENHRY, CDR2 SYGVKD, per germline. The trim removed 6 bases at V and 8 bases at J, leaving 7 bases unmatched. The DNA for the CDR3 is TGTGCCATCAGGCCCCGGACTAGCGGGAGTTATGAGCAGTTCTTC. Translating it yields CAIRPRTSGSYEQFF.

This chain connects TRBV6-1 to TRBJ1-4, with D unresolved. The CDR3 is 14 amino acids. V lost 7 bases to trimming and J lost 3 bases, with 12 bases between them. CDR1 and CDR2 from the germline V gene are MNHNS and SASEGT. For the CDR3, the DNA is TGTGCCAGCACGTCCGGGTCGGCTAATGAAAAACTGTTTTTT. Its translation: CASTSGSANEKLFF.

The CDR3 spells CASSLEQGPSYEQYF. Here the CDR3 DNA reads TGTGCCAGCAGCTTAGAACAGGGACCCAGTTACGAGCAGTACTTC. This chain joins TRBV7-7 and TRBJ2-7, with TRBD1 as a possible D gene (6 bases). Trimming removed 1 base at V and 4 bases at J, with 14 bases between. CDR1 SSHAT and CDR2 FNYEAQ come from the germline V gene (reference sequence). The CDR3 covers 15 residues.

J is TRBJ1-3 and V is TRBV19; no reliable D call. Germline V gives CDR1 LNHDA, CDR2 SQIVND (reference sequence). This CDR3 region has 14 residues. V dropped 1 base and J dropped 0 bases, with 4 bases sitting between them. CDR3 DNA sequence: TGTGCCAGTAGTATAGCCGGCTCTGGAAACACCATATATTTT. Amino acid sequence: CASSIAGSGNTIYF.

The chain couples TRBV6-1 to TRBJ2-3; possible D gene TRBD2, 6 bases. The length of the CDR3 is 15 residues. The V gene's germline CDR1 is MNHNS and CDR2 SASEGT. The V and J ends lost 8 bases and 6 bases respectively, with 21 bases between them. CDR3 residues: CASLLARGPRDTQYF. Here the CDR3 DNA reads TGTGCCAGCCTCCTTGCGCGGGGACCGCGTGATACGCAGTATTTT.

CDR3 sequence reads: CASSPTHGQGTYEQYF. The CDR3 nucleotides read TGTGCCAGCAGTCCCACACACGGACAGGGAACCTACGAGCAGTACTTC. The chain combines TRBV27 with TRBJ2-7; 8 bases are a match to TRBD1. With 5 bases clipped from V and 2 bases from J, the junction kept 11 bases outside the gene matches. The germline V gene encodes CDR1 MNHEY and CDR2 SMNVEV (reference sequence). CDR3 length equals 16 residues.